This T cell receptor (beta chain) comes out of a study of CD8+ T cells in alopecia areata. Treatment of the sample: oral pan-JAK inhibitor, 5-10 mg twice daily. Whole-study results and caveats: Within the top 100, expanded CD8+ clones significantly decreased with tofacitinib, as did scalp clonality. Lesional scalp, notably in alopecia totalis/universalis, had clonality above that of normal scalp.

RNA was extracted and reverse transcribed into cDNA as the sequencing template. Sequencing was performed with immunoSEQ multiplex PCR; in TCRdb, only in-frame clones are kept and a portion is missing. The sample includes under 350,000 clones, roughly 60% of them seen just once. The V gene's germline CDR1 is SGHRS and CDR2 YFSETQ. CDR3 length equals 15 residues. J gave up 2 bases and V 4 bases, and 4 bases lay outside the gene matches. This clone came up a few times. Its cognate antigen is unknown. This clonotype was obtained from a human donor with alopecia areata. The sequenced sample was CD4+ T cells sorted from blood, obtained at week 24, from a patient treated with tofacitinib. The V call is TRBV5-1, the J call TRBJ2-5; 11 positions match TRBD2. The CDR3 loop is CASSVTSGAQETQYF. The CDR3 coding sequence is TGCGCCAGCAGCGTGACTAGCGGGGCACAAGAGACCCAGTACTTC. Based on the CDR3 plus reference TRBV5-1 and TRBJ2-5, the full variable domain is KAGVTQTPRYLIKTRGQQVTLSCSPISGHRSVSWYQQTPGQGLQFLFEYFSETQRNKGNFPGRFSGRQFSNSRSEMNVSTLELGDSALYLCASSVTSGAQETQYFGPGTRLLVL.